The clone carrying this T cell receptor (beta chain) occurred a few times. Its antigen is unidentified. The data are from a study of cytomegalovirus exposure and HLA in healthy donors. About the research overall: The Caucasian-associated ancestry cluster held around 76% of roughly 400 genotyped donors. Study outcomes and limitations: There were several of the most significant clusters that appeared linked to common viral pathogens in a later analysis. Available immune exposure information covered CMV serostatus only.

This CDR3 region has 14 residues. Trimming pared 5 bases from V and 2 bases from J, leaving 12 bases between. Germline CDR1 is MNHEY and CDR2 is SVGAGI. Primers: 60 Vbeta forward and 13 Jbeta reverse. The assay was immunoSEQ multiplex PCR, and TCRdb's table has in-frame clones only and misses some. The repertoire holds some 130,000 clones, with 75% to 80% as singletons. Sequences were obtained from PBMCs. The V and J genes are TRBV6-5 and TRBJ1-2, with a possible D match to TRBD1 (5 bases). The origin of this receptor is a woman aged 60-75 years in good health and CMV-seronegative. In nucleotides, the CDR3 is TGTGCCAGCAGTGGAGGGACGTACAACTATGGCTACACCTTC. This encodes CASSGGTYNYGYTF.